This T cell receptor (beta chain) was sequenced for a study of cytomegalovirus exposure and HLA in healthy donors. The PCR was carried out with 60 Vbeta primers and 13 Jbeta primers. Clones were read by immunoSEQ multiplex PCR, and TCRdb kept only the in-frame ones, dropping some. Among some 95,000 clones listed, approximately 65% were seen once. Turning to this clone: What it binds is not known.

V was pared by 4 bases and J by 7 bases, with 8 bases of the junction left unmatched. The CDR3 has 15 residues. Germline V lookup: CDR1 MNHEY, CDR2 SVGAGI. Overall study findings and caveats: Reports state that TCR beta sequences accurately predicted most subjects' HLA-A and HLA-B alleles. Among the sequence variants, a highly shared cluster was likely an artifact of sequencing.

Sequences were obtained from PBMCs. The chain links TRBV6-5 to TRBJ2-1; 9 bases agree with TRBD1. The TCR originated in a man aged 25 to 45 in good health and CMV-seronegative. The CDR3 coding sequence is TGTGCCAGCAGTTTGACAGGGGGGGAATCTAATGAGCAGTTCTTC. Amino acid sequence: CASSLTGGESNEQFF.